This entry describes one TCR beta chain. Antigen unknown. The PCR contained 60 Vbeta and 13 Jbeta primers. Only in-frame clones appear in the TCRdb table, and some are missing; sequencing was by immunoSEQ multiplex PCR. In the table there are some 100,000 clones, more than 75% of which are singletons. The record originates from a study of cytomegalovirus exposure and HLA in healthy donors. General study points: CMV serostatus alone was available as immune exposure information. Across HLA loci, a later analysis found differing TCR association rates, with DRB1 most and HLA-C fewest. Reportedly, HLA-A and HLA-B alleles of most subjects were accurately predicted from TCR beta. Sequencing artifact likely explains a cluster of highly shared sequence variants.

The CDR3 is 17 amino acids. Germline V CDR1 and CDR2: PRHDT, FYEKMQ (reference sequence). The J segment lost 0 bases and the V segment lost 3 bases, leaving 9 bases of the junction unmatched. This TCR was recovered from a woman aged 45-65 years in good health and CMV-seropositive. The chain couples TRBV13 to TRBJ1-1; 8 positions agree with TRBD1. Sequences were obtained from PBMCs. CDR3 sequence reads: CASSFRDRRILNTEAFF. CDR3 sequence (DNA): TGTGCCAGCAGCTTCAGGGACAGGAGAATCTTGAACACTGAAGCTTTCTTT. Drawing the rest from reference TRBV13 and TRBJ1-1, the complete variable domain is AAGVIQSPRHLIKEKRETATLKCYPIPRHDTVYWYQQGPGQDPQFLISFYEKMQSDKGSIPDRFSAQQFSDYHSELNMSSLELGDSALYFCASSFRDRRILNTEAFFGQGTRLTVV.